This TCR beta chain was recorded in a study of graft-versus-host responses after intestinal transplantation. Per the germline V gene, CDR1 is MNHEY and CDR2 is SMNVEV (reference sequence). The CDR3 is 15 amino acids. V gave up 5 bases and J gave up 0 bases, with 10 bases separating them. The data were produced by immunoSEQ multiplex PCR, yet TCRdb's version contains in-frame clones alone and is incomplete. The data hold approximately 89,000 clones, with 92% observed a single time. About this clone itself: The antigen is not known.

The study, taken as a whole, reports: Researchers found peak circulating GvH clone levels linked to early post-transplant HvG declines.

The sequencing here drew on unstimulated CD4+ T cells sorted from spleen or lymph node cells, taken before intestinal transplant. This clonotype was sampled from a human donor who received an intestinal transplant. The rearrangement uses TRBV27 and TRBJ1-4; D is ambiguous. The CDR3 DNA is TGTGCCAGCAGTGTACTCTTTGCAACTAATGAAAAACTGTTTTTT. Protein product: CASSVLFATNEKLFF.